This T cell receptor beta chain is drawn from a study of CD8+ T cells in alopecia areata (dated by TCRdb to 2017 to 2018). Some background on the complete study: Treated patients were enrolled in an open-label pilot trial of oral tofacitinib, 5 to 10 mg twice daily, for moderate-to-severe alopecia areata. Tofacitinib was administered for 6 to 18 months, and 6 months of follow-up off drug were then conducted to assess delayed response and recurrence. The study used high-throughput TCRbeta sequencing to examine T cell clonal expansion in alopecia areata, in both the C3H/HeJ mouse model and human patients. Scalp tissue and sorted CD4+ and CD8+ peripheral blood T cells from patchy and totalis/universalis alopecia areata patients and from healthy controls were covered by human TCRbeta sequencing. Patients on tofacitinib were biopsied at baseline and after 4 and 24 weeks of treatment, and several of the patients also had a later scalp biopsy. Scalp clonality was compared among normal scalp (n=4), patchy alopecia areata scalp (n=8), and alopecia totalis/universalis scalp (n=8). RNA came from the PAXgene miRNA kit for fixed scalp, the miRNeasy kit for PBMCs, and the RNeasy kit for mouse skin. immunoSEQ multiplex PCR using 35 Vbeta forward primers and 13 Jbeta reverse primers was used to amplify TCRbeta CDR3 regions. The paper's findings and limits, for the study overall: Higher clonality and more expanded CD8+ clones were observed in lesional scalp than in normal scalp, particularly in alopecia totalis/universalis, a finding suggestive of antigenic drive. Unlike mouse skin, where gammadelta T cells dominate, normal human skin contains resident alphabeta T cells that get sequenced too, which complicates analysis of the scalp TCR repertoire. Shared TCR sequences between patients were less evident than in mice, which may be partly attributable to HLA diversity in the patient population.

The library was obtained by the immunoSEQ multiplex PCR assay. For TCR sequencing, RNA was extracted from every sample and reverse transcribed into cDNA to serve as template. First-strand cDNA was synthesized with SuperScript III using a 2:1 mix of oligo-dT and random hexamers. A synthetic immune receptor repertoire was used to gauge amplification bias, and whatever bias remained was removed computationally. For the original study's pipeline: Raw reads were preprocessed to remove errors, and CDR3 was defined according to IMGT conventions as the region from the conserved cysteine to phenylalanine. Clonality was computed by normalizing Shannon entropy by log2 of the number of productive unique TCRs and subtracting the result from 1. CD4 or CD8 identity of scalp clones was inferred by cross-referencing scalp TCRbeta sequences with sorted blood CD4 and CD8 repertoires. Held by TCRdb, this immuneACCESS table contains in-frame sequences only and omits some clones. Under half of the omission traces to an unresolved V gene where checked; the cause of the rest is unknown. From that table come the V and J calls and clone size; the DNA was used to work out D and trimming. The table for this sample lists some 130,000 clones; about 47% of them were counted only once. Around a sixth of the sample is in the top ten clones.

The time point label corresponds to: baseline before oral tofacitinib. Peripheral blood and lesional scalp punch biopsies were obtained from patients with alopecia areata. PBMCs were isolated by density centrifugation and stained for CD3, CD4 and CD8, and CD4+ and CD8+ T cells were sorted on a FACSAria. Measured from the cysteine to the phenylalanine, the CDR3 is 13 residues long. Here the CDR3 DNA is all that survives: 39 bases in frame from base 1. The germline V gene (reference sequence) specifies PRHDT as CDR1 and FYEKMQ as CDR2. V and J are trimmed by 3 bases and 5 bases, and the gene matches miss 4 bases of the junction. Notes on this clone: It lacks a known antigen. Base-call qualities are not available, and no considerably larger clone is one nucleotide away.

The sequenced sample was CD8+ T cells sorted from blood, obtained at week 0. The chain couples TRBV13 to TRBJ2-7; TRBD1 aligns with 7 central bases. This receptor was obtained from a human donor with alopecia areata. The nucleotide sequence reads TGTGCCAGCAGCTTGACAGGGAAACACGAGCAGTACTTC. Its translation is CASSLTGKHEQYF.